The 16 T cell receptor beta chains reported below all come from one sample, sequenced in a study of T cell responses to AZD1222 COVID-19 vaccine. The table came from immunoSEQ multiplex PCR; TCRdb's copy has only in-frame clones and leaves some out. Of 90,000 to 150,000 clones listed, roughly 87% are singletons. Here the sequenced sample was peripheral blood, taken on day 0 of AZD1222 vaccination. These receptors came from an adult in good health.

This clone was observed a few times. The rearrangement uses TRBV6-1 and TRBJ1-1; D remains unclear. Looked up from germline, CDR1 is MNHNS and CDR2 is SASEGT. This CDR3 has 13 residues. V was cut by 0 bases and J by 1 base, with 3 bases left in between. CDR3 protein: CASSEAGNTEAFF. The CDR3 nucleotides read TGTGCCAGCAGTGAAGCGGGGAACACTGAAGCTTTCTTT.

This chain joins TRBV2 and TRBJ2-3; the match to TRBD2 covers 10 bases. The CDR3 sequence is 15 residues long. Germline CDR1 and CDR2: SNHLY and FYNNEI. The V segment lost 8 bases and the J segment 0 bases; nucleotides outside the gene matches: 5. This CDR3 is CASLAGGSSTDTQYF. DNA for the CDR3: TGTGCCAGCTTAGCGGGGGGATCTAGCACAGATACGCAGTATTTT. Filled out from reference TRBV2 and TRBJ2-3, the complete variable domain reads EPEVTQTPSHQVTQMGQEVILRCVPISNHLYFYWYRQILGQKVEFLVSFYNNEISEKSEIFDDQFSVERPDGSNFTLKIRSTKLEDSAMYFCASLAGGSSTDTQYFGPGTRLTVL.

The rearrangement links TRBV4-2 to TRBJ2-7, with a weak D call TRBD1 (5 bases). Trimming took off 0 bases at V and 0 bases at J, with 9 bases between the two ends. Germline loops: CDR1 LGHNA, CDR2 YNFKEQ. This CDR3 is 15 amino acids long. CDR3 in amino acids: CASSQESGSSYEQYF. The CDR3, as DNA: TGTGCCAGCAGCCAAGAATCAGGGTCCTCCTACGAGCAGTACTTC.

V and J are TRBV7-9 and TRBJ1-2; no clear D. The germline CDR1 and CDR2 sequences are SEHNR and FQNEAQ (reference sequence). V lost 2 bases and J 6 bases, leaving 13 bases between the germline ends. The CDR3 covers 14 residues. The CDR3 DNA is TGTGCCAGCAGCTTAAGCGCGGCGCGGAATGGCTACACCTTC. This gives the protein CASSLSAARNGYTF.

This rearrangement joins TRBV5-1 to TRBJ2-2, with D perhaps being TRBD1 or TRBD2 (5 bases each). CDR1 and CDR2 from the germline V gene are SGHRS and YFSETQ. CDR3 size: 18 residues. Trimming stripped 3 bases from V and 0 bases from J, with 18 bases between. CDR3 in DNA: TGCGCCAGCAGCTCACTAGGGACCCTTTACACGAACACCGGGGAGCTGTTTTTT. Protein: CASSSLGTLYTNTGELFF.

Only one count was recorded for this clone. The chain joins TRBV4-1 to TRBJ2-7; no definite D call. Trimming cost V 4 bases and J 6 bases, with 13 bases left between them. The CDR3 extends over 13 amino acids. The V gene's germline CDR1 is MGHRA and CDR2 YSYEKL. The CDR3 sequence: CASSPLAMGEQYF. Here the CDR3 DNA reads TGCGCCAGCAGCCCCCTGGCGATGGGCGAGCAGTACTTC.

This chain links TRBV19 with TRBJ2-4; D might be TRBD1 (8 bases). Trimming shortened V by 11 bases and J by 0 bases, and 17 bases separated the two germline ends. CDR1 is LNHDA and CDR2 is SQIVND in the germline V gene (reference sequence). The CDR3 extends over 15 amino acids. This CDR3 reads CASNRGGLAKNIQYF. CDR3 nucleotide sequence: TGTGCCTCTAACAGGGGGGGGCTAGCCAAAAACATTCAGTACTTC.

This clone showed up just once. The chain's CDR3 is CASSFAETGHNEQYF. The CDR3 DNA is TGTGCCAGCAGCTTTGCAGAAACAGGGCATAACGAGCAGTACTTC. The chain combines TRBV7-9 with TRBJ2-7, with a weak D call TRBD1 (6 bases). V was pared by 3 bases and J by 5 bases, with 17 bases between. Germline V gene data show CDR1 as SEHNR and CDR2 as FQNEAQ (reference sequence). The CDR3 totals 15 residues.

This clone was picked up a small number of times. The genes are TRBV2 and TRBJ1-3; D gene unclear. This CDR3 is 12 amino acids long. Germline CDR1 is SNHLY and CDR2 is FYNNEI. V lost 8 bases, J lost 4 bases, and 9 bases lay in between. As DNA, the CDR3 is TGTGCCAGCGCTCTGAAGGGAAACACCATATATTTT. It codes for CASALKGNTIYF.

Here the CDR3 reads CASSQEYGTVYNEQFF. The CDR3, as DNA: TGCGCCAGCAGCCAAGAGTACGGGACAGTTTACAATGAGCAGTTCTTC. The V call is TRBV4-3, the J call TRBJ2-1; 7 positions agree with TRBD1. The germline V gene has CDR1 LGHNA and CDR2 YSLEER. The CDR3 covers 16 residues. The V segment lost 0 bases and the J segment 4 bases; nucleotides outside the gene matches: 6.

This chain connects TRBV7-9 to TRBJ2-1; D is perhaps TRBD1 (7 bases). There are 14 residues in the CDR3. Germline V gene data show CDR1 as SEHNR and CDR2 as FQNEAQ (reference sequence). The V end was cut by 5 bases, the J end by 7 bases, with 15 bases between. The CDR3 reads CASSLQGGGNEQFF. CDR3 coding DNA: TGTGCCAGCAGCCTTCAGGGGGGCGGGAATGAGCAGTTCTTC.

The J gene is TRBJ2-7, the V gene TRBV7-9; 7 nucleotides line up with TRBD1. The V gene end was trimmed by 5 bases and the J gene end by 5 bases; junction bases not matched to a gene: 12. The CDR3 has 15 amino acids. CDR1 is SEHNR and CDR2 is FQNEAQ in the germline V gene (reference sequence). Here the CDR3 DNA reads TGTGCCAGCAGCCAAAGGACAGGCGTACCGCACGAGCAGTACTTC. Residues: CASSQRTGVPHEQYF.

V usage is TRBV6-5 and J usage is TRBJ2-2; 7 nucleotides agree with TRBD2. The V and J ends lost 5 bases and 6 bases, in that order; junction bases with no gene match: 9. Germline V gives CDR1 MNHEY, CDR2 SVGAGI. The CDR3 spans 15 residues. CDR3 DNA sequence: TGTGCCAGCAGTCCAAGCGGGGTGGCATCCGGGGAGCTGTTTTTT. It specifies CASSPSGVASGELFF.

Points on this clone: Other DNA sequences in the same sample also yield this CDR3. J is TRBJ1-5 and V is TRBV19; D unclear. Germline CDR1 is LNHDA and CDR2 is SQIVND (reference sequence). Trimming pared 1 base from V and 0 bases from J, leaving 7 bases between. The CDR3 runs 15 residues. The CDR3 here is CASSIGQYSNQPQHF. As DNA, the CDR3 is TGTGCCAGTAGTATAGGTCAGTATAGCAATCAGCCCCAGCATTTT.

The chain uses TRBV5-4 and TRBJ1-2; D is uncertain. Looked up from germline, CDR1 is SGHNT and CDR2 is YYREEE (reference sequence). The V end lost 2 bases, the J end lost 4 bases, and 9 bases lay between the germline ends. This CDR3 has 13 residues. The CDR3 loop is CASSLNRVYGYTF. As DNA, the CDR3 is TGTGCCAGCAGCTTAAATCGCGTCTATGGCTACACCTTC.

This rearrangement joins TRBV9 to TRBJ1-1; the D is unclear. The CDR3 covers 13 residues. V lost 3 bases and J 1 base, leaving 7 bases between the germline ends. Looked up from germline, CDR1 is SGDLS and CDR2 is YYNGEE. This CDR3 is CASSGHSNTEAFF. The DNA for the CDR3 is TGTGCCAGCAGCGGGCATTCGAACACTGAAGCTTTCTTT. The full variable domain, rest sourced from reference TRBV9 and TRBJ1-1, is DSGVTQTPKHLITATGQRVTLRCSPRSGDLSVYWYQQSLDQGLQFLIQYYNGEERAKGNILERFSAQQFPDLHSELNLSSLELGDSALYFCASSGHSNTEAFFGQGTRLTVV.